Listed below are T cell receptor beta chains from one sample, sequenced in a study of T cell responses to AZD1222 COVID-19 vaccine. Profiled with immunoSEQ multiplex PCR; TCRdb holds only in-frame clones, not every one. The sample holds approximately 130,000 clones, around 83% seen once. The sample in question was peripheral blood, obtained 28 days after the second AZD1222 dose. The receptors were gathered from an adult who received the AZD1222 COVID-19 vaccine. Both conserved end residues are part of each CDR3. The D gene is left open where the match is weak. Clone size appears in some rows only: once, few, many, or a class for an expanded clone.

J gene: TRBJ1-2; V gene: TRBV5-1; D gene: TRBD1; clone size: -; CDR3 DNA: TGCGCCAGCAGCGTGACAGGGGGCAGGGGCTACACCTTC; CDR3 protein: CASSVTGGRGYTF
J gene: TRBJ2-1; V gene: TRBV4-2; D gene: -; clone size: -; CDR3 DNA: TGTGCCAGCAGCCAAGATGGGGGTTCCGGCAATGAGCAGTTCTTC; CDR3 protein: CASSQDGGSGNEQFF
J gene: TRBJ1-6; V gene: TRBV12-5; D gene: -; clone size: -; CDR3 DNA: TGTGCTAGTGGTTTGTCGTGGGGACGTAATTCACCCCTCCACTTT; CDR3 protein: CASGLSWGRNSPLHF
J gene: TRBJ1-1; V gene: TRBV7-2; D gene: TRBD1; clone size: -; CDR3 DNA: TGTGCCAGCAGCCCCCGGACAGGGGGCGGATCTAACACTGAAGCTTTCTTT; CDR3 protein: CASSPRTGGGSNTEAFF
J gene: TRBJ2-1; V gene: TRBV7-2; D gene: TRBD2; clone size: -; CDR3 DNA: TGTGCCAGCAGCCCCCCGGCTAGCGGGGGCAATGAGCAGTTCTTC; CDR3 protein: CASSPPASGGNEQFF
J gene: TRBJ2-3; V gene: TRBV11-1; D gene: -; clone size: -; CDR3 DNA: TGTGCCAGCAGCTTAGACAGGGGGAGGGCAGATACGCAGTATTTT; CDR3 protein: CASSLDRGRADTQYF
J gene: TRBJ1-2; V gene: TRBV27; D gene: -; clone size: -; CDR3 DNA: TGTGCCAGCAGTTTATCGATTGACGGGCAGGGCGGTGGCTACACCTTC; CDR3 protein: CASSLSIDGQGGGYTF
J gene: TRBJ2-2; V gene: TRBV5-5; D gene: -; clone size: few; CDR3 DNA: TGTGCCAGCAGCTTGAACCTCATGACACCAAACACCGGGGAGCTGTTTTTT; CDR3 protein: CASSLNLMTPNTGELFF
J gene: TRBJ1-1; V gene: TRBV6-2/TRBV6-3; D gene: -; clone size: once; CDR3 DNA: TGTGCCAGCAGTCAGGGATCAGGGTCCGCTTTCTTT; CDR3 protein: CASSQGSGSAFF
J gene: TRBJ1-1; V gene: TRBV18; D gene: TRBD1; clone size: -; CDR3 DNA: TGTGCCAGCTCAACCAGGGGGGGGAACACTGAAGCTTTCTTT; CDR3 protein: CASSTRGGNTEAFF
J gene: TRBJ1-3; V gene: TRBV6-2/TRBV6-3; D gene: TRBD1; clone size: -; CDR3 DNA: TGTGCCAGCAGTCGTCCCGGGACAGGGCAGACGAACACCATATATTTT; CDR3 protein: CASSRPGTGQTNTIYF
J gene: TRBJ2-3; V gene: TRBV27; D gene: -; clone size: few; CDR3 DNA: TGTGCCAGCGCTCCCTCTAGCACAGATACGCAGTATTTT; CDR3 protein: CASAPSSTDTQYF
J gene: TRBJ1-2; V gene: TRBV11-2; D gene: -; clone size: once; CDR3 DNA: TGTGCCAGCAGCCCTCGGGGCAGGGCCCAACGACTAGAGTATGGCTACACCTTC; CDR3 protein: CASSPRGRAQRLEYGYTF
J gene: TRBJ2-1; V gene: TRBV11-3; D gene: -; clone size: -; CDR3 DNA: TGTGCCAGCAGTCCAGGGTTTTCGAATGAGCAGTTCTTC; CDR3 protein: CASSPGFSNEQFF
J gene: TRBJ2-4; V gene: TRBV28; D gene: TRBD1; clone size: -; CDR3 DNA: TGTGCCAGCAGTTCCTCCGGACAGGGGGCGAGGAACATTCAGTACTTC; CDR3 protein: CASSSSGQGARNIQYF
J gene: TRBJ2-3; V gene: TRBV11-2; D gene: -; clone size: -; CDR3 DNA: TGTGCCAGCAGCCCCTTTGGGGGGGCGATCGGAGATACGCAGTATTTT; CDR3 protein: CASSPFGGAIGDTQYF
J gene: TRBJ1-5; V gene: TRBV19; D gene: -; clone size: -; CDR3 DNA: TGTGCCAGTAAGAGGTTTGGCAATCAGCCCCAGCATTTT; CDR3 protein: CASKRFGNQPQHF
J gene: TRBJ1-1; V gene: TRBV9; D gene: TRBD1; clone size: -; CDR3 DNA: TGTGCCAGCAGCGCAAAACAGGGGGCGCGTACTGAAGCTTTCTTT; CDR3 protein: CASSAKQGARTEAFF
J gene: TRBJ1-2; V gene: TRBV12-3/TRBV12-4; D gene: -; clone size: -; CDR3 DNA: TGTGCCAGCCTGGACAGCTATGGCTACACCTTC; CDR3 protein: CASLDSYGYTF
J gene: TRBJ2-2; V gene: TRBV5-5; D gene: -; clone size: once; CDR3 DNA: TGTGCCAGCAGCTTGGATTGGGAAACCACCGGGGAGCTGTTTTTT; CDR3 protein: CASSLDWETTGELFF
J gene: TRBJ2-3; V gene: TRBV6-5; D gene: -; clone size: -; CDR3 DNA: TGTGCCAGCAGTTACTTGTTCGCCGGGGGCACAGATACGCAGTATTTT; CDR3 protein: CASSYLFAGGTDTQYF
J gene: TRBJ2-5; V gene: TRBV5-4; D gene: -; clone size: -; CDR3 DNA: TGTGCCAGCAGCGCCAGGGCAGATCGACAAGAGACCCAGTACTTC; CDR3 protein: CASSARADRQETQYF
J gene: TRBJ1-1; V gene: TRBV19; D gene: -; clone size: once; CDR3 DNA: TGTGCCAGTAGTATAGTCAGAGCGAACACTGAAGCTTTCTTT; CDR3 protein: CASSIVRANTEAFF
J gene: TRBJ1-2; V gene: TRBV5-1; D gene: -; clone size: -; CDR3 DNA: TGCGCCAGCAGCTTGGGAGCTAACTATGGCTACACCTTC; CDR3 protein: CASSLGANYGYTF
J gene: TRBJ2-1; V gene: TRBV10-3; D gene: -; clone size: -; CDR3 DNA: TGTGCCATCAGTGGAGAGGGGAATGAGCAGTTCTTC; CDR3 protein: CAISGEGNEQFF
J gene: TRBJ1-2; V gene: TRBV4-1; D gene: -; clone size: -; CDR3 DNA: TGCGCCAGCACCACCTCCCGTTCGCGGGACTATGGCTACACCTTC; CDR3 protein: CASTTSRSRDYGYTF
J gene: TRBJ1-3; V gene: TRBV14; D gene: -; clone size: -; CDR3 DNA: TGTGCCAGCAGGGCCGACAGGTCGAGCTCTGGAAACACCATATATTTT; CDR3 protein: CASRADRSSSGNTIYF
J gene: TRBJ2-7; V gene: TRBV9; D gene: TRBD1; clone size: -; CDR3 DNA: TGTGCCAGCAGCGGAGGGACAGGGGGCCACGAGCAGTACTTC; CDR3 protein: CASSGGTGGHEQYF
J gene: TRBJ2-7; V gene: TRBV6-5; D gene: TRBD2; clone size: -; CDR3 DNA: TGTGCCAGCCGGCGGACTAGCGGACCCTACGAGCAGTACTTC; CDR3 protein: CASRRTSGPYEQYF
J gene: TRBJ2-3; V gene: TRBV30; D gene: TRBD2; clone size: -; CDR3 DNA: TGTGCCTGGAGAGCGGGGGCCTACACAGATACGCAGTATTTT; CDR3 protein: CAWRAGAYTDTQYF
J gene: TRBJ2-2; V gene: TRBV6-1; D gene: TRBD2; clone size: -; CDR3 DNA: TGTGCCAGCAGTAAAGGACTAGCGGGGAACACCGGGGAGCTGTTTTTT; CDR3 protein: CASSKGLAGNTGELFF
J gene: TRBJ2-7; V gene: TRBV11-2; D gene: -; clone size: -; CDR3 DNA: TGTGCCAGCAGCTTAGACTTCTCTAGTTACGAGCAGTACTTC; CDR3 protein: CASSLDFSSYEQYF
J gene: TRBJ2-1; V gene: TRBV19; D gene: -; clone size: -; CDR3 DNA: TGTGCCAGTAGCGGGGACGGTCGCAATGAGCAGTTCTTC; CDR3 protein: CASSGDGRNEQFF
J gene: TRBJ1-2; V gene: TRBV13; D gene: -; clone size: -; CDR3 DNA: TGTGCCAGCAGCTACCGGGACCCCCTCGAAGGCTACACCTTC; CDR3 protein: CASSYRDPLEGYTF
J gene: TRBJ1-2; V gene: TRBV30; D gene: -; clone size: -; CDR3 DNA: TGTGCCTGGAGGGCTGGGACTTCTGGTGGCTACACCTTC; CDR3 protein: CAWRAGTSGGYTF
J gene: TRBJ2-7; V gene: TRBV19; D gene: -; clone size: -; CDR3 DNA: TGTGCCAGTAGTATAGGATTTAGCTGGGCAGGCCCTTCTTTATCTGACGAGCAGTACTTC; CDR3 protein: CASSIGFSWAGPSLSDEQYF
J gene: TRBJ2-3; V gene: TRBV9; D gene: -; clone size: -; CDR3 DNA: TGTGCCAGCAGCGCCCATAGCGGATTCACAGATACGCAGTATTTT; CDR3 protein: CASSAHSGFTDTQYF
J gene: TRBJ2-3; V gene: TRBV20-1; D gene: -; clone size: -; CDR3 DNA: TGCAGTGCTCGTTCGGGGGATACGCAGTATTTT; CDR3 protein: CSARSGDTQYF
J gene: TRBJ2-1; V gene: TRBV30; D gene: -; clone size: -; CDR3 DNA: TGTGCCTCCCTGGAGAGCGGTACATTTCTCCGTGAGCAGTTCTTC; CDR3 protein: CASLESGTFLREQFF
J gene: TRBJ2-2; V gene: TRBV27; D gene: -; clone size: -; CDR3 DNA: TGTGCCAGCAGTTTATCGTGGCAGGGTGACACCGGGGAGCTGTTTTTT; CDR3 protein: CASSLSWQGDTGELFF
J gene: TRBJ2-7; V gene: TRBV12-3/TRBV12-4; D gene: -; clone size: -; CDR3 DNA: TGTGCCAGCAGTAGAAACCCCTCCTACGAGCAGTACTTC; CDR3 protein: CASSRNPSYEQYF
J gene: TRBJ1-1; V gene: TRBV18; D gene: -; clone size: -; CDR3 DNA: TGTGCCAGCTCTTCTAGGGGGGGGAACACTGAAGCTTTCTTT; CDR3 protein: CASSSRGGNTEAFF
J gene: TRBJ2-7; V gene: TRBV19; D gene: -; clone size: -; CDR3 DNA: TGTGCCAGTAGTTCATCACAGGGGAGGTTGAACGAGCAGTACTTC; CDR3 protein: CASSSSQGRLNEQYF
J gene: TRBJ2-7; V gene: TRBV5-4; D gene: TRBD2; clone size: -; CDR3 DNA: TGTGCCAGCAGTGAGCGGGGGGACTCCTACGAGCAGTACTTC; CDR3 protein: CASSERGDSYEQYF
J gene: TRBJ1-2; V gene: TRBV5-4; D gene: -; clone size: -; CDR3 DNA: TGTGCCAGCAGCTTGGCCTCGGGGTATAGCTACACCTTC; CDR3 protein: CASSLASGYSYTF
J gene: TRBJ2-7; V gene: TRBV12-5; D gene: -; clone size: -; CDR3 DNA: TGTGCTAGTGGTTTGGGGGGAGTCTTCGACGAGCAGTACTTC; CDR3 protein: CASGLGGVFDEQYF
J gene: TRBJ1-4; V gene: TRBV7-9; D gene: -; clone size: -; CDR3 DNA: TGTGCCAGCAGTTTAGGATTGATTTGGGAGACAACTAATGAAAAACTGTTTTTT; CDR3 protein: CASSLGLIWETTNEKLFF
J gene: TRBJ1-1; V gene: TRBV19; D gene: -; clone size: -; CDR3 DNA: TGTGCCAGTAGTCCCACTTTTCCAGACACTGAAGCTTTCTTT; CDR3 protein: CASSPTFPDTEAFF
J gene: TRBJ1-6; V gene: TRBV28; D gene: -; clone size: -; CDR3 DNA: TGTGCCAGCAGTTCTCCCCGGGGAGCCTCCCCCCTCCACTTT; CDR3 protein: CASSSPRGASPLHF
J gene: TRBJ1-2; V gene: TRBV2; D gene: TRBD1; clone size: -; CDR3 DNA: TGTGCCAGCAGACAGGGGGAGGACTATGGCTACACCTTC; CDR3 protein: CASRQGEDYGYTF
J gene: TRBJ1-1; V gene: TRBV19; D gene: -; clone size: -; CDR3 DNA: TGTGCCAGTAGTACTGACAGGTCAGCTTTCTTT; CDR3 protein: CASSTDRSAFF
J gene: TRBJ1-2; V gene: TRBV6-5; D gene: TRBD1; clone size: -; CDR3 DNA: TGTGCCAGCAGTTCTGAACTACAGGGGAGAGTCGGCTACACCTTC; CDR3 protein: CASSSELQGRVGYTF
J gene: TRBJ1-1; V gene: TRBV14; D gene: -; clone size: -; CDR3 DNA: TGTGCCAGCAGAAAAGGGGCGATGAACACTGAAGCTTTCTTT; CDR3 protein: CASRKGAMNTEAFF
J gene: TRBJ2-5; V gene: TRBV4-1; D gene: TRBD2; clone size: -; CDR3 DNA: TGCGCCAGCAGCCAAGATCTCAGTCGGGCTAGCGGGAGAGAGGAGACCCAGTACTTC; CDR3 protein: CASSQDLSRASGREETQYF
J gene: TRBJ2-7; V gene: TRBV5-1; D gene: -; clone size: -; CDR3 DNA: TGCGCCAGCAGCTATTCTCCCTCGGGCGGGACGTCCTACGAGCAGTACTTC; CDR3 protein: CASSYSPSGGTSYEQYF